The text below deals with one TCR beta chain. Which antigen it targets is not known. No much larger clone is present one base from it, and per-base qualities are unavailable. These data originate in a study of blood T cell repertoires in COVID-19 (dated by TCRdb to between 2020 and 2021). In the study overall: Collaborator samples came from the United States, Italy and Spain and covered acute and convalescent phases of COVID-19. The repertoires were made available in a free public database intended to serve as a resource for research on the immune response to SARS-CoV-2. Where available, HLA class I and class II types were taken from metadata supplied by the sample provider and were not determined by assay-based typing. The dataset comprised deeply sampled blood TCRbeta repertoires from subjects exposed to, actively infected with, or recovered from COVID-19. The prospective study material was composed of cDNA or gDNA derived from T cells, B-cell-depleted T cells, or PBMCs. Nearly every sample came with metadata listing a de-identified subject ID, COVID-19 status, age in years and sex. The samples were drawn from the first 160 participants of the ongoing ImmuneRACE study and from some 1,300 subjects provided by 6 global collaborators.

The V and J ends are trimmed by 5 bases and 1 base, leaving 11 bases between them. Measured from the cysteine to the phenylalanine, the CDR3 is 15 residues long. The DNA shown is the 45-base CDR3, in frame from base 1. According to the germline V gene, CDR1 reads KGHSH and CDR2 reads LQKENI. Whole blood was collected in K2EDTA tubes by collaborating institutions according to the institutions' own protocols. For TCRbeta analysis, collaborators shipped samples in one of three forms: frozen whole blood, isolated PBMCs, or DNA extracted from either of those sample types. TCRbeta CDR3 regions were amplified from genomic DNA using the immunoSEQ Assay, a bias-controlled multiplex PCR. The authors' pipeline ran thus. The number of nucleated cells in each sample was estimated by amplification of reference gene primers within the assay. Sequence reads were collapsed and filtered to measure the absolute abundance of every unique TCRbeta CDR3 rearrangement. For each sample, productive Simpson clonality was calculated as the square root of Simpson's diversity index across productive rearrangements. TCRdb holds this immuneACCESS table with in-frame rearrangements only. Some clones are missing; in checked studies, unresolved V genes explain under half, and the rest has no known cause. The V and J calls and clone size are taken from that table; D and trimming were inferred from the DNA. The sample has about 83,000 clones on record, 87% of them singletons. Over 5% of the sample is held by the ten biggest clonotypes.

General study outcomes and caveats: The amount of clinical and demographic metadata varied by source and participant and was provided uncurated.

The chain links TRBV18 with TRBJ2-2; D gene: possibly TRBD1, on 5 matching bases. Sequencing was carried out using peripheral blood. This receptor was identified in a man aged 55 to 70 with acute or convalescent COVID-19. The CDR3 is CASSIPTENTGELFF. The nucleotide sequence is TGTGCCAGCTCAATTCCGACAGAGAACACCGGGGAGCTGTTTTTT.